The 21 T cell receptor beta chains in this list originate from one sample, sequenced in a study of Ad26.COV2.S vaccination and SARS-CoV-2 variants (dated by TCRdb to the early 2020s). According to the study, the label for this sample's time point signals: individuals recovered from natural SARS-CoV-2 infection. Libraries came from the immunoSEQ multiplex PCR assay. Drawn from immuneACCESS, this table holds only the in-frame rearrangements with V and J called that TCRdb kept. Clones are partly lost; checked studies trace under half to an unresolved V gene and leave the rest unexplained. This sample comprises some 350,000 clones, approximately 90% of them detected only once. The ten biggest clones cover around 4% of the sample. Sequencing used peripheral blood, obtained after recovery from COVID-19. These receptors all come from a human donor who had recovered from COVID-19.

This chain links TRBV9 with TRBJ1-4; TRBD1 matches at 7 bases. The trim removed 5 bases at V and 4 bases at J, leaving 5 bases unmatched. Germline CDR1 reads SGDLS; CDR2 reads YYNGEE. This CDR3 is built from 14 residues. The CDR3 nucleotides read TGTGCCAGCAGTTCCCAGGGGGGTAATGAAAAACTGTTTTTT. Amino acids: CASSSQGGNEKLFF.

V usage is TRBV7-6 and J usage is TRBJ2-1, with a tentative D call TRBD1 (6 bases). Germline V gene lookup returns CDR1 SGHVS and CDR2 FNYEAQ. V gave up 0 bases and J gave up 0 bases, with 9 bases separating them. The CDR3 totals 16 residues. CDR3 sequence: CASSLAGASSYNEQFF. The CDR3 DNA follows: TGTGCCAGCAGCTTAGCGGGGGCCAGCTCCTACAATGAGCAGTTCTTC.

This clone was seen a few times. The chain combines TRBV29-1 with TRBJ1-1; D remains unclear. The CDR3 loop spans 10 amino acids. CDR1 is SQVTM, CDR2 ANQGSEA, per germline. Between the trimmed V and J ends, which lost 5 bases and 11 bases, there was a span of 12 bases. The CDR3 nucleotides read TGCAGCGTTTACCCCGGCGGGGCTTTCTTT. Residues: CSVYPGGAFF.

This chain uses TRBV27 with TRBJ2-2; 7 positions match TRBD2. This CDR3 has 15 amino acids. The germline V gene encodes CDR1 MNHEY and CDR2 SMNVEV (reference sequence). Trimming took 0 bases from V and 5 from J; bases not matched to a gene: 3. The DNA of the CDR3 is TGTGCCAGCAGTTTATCCGCCGGGGGGACCGGGGAGCTGTTTTTT. Translated: CASSLSAGGTGELFF.

V is TRBV6-2 or TRBV6-3 and J is TRBJ1-1, with D unresolved. Germline CDR1 is MNHEY and CDR2 is SVGEGT. CDR3 size: 13 residues. Trimming left V 5 bases short and J 3 bases short, with 10 bases between. CDR3 loop: CASSDRTYTEAFF. The CDR3 nucleotides are TGTGCCAGCAGTGACCGGACGTACACTGAAGCTTTCTTT.

This sequence joins TRBV5-1 and TRBJ2-7, with a tentative D call TRBD1 (6 bases). CDR1 is SGHRS and CDR2 is YFSETQ in the germline V gene. Trimming removed 0 bases from V and 7 bases from J, with 14 bases in between. The CDR3 runs to 14 residues. CDR3 bases: TGCGCCAGCAGCTTGGGGCAGGGGCTAGTGGAGCAGTACTTC. Translated, it gives CASSLGQGLVEQYF.

To note about this clone: Other DNA sequences within the sample encode an identical CDR3. The chain couples TRBV12-3 or TRBV12-4 to TRBJ1-2, with D possibly matching TRBD1 (6 bases). The CDR3 is made up of 12 amino acids. The germline V and J ends were trimmed by 5 bases and 2 bases, with 6 bases remaining between them. The CDR3 sequence is CASSTGNYGYTF. Written as DNA, the CDR3 is TGTGCCAGCAGTACAGGGAACTATGGCTACACCTTC.

This chain connects TRBV5-6 to TRBJ1-5, with 7 bases that match TRBD1. Losses at the gene ends were 4 bases for V and 7 bases for J; bases not matched to a gene: 5. The germline CDR1 and CDR2 sequences are SGHDT and YYEEEE. CDR3 length: 13 amino acids. Written as DNA, the CDR3 is TGTGCCAGCAGCCATGGACAGGCCCAGCCCCAGCATTTT. Translation: CASSHGQAQPQHF.

This chain links TRBV5-5 with TRBJ2-7; no firm D call. CDR1 and CDR2 (germline): SGHKS, YYEKEE (reference sequence). Trimming removed 5 bases at V and 4 bases at J, with 10 bases between. The CDR3 contains 12 residues. DNA for the CDR3: TGTGCCAGCAGTTCGATCGGATACGAGCAGTACTTC. Translated: CASSSIGYEQYF.

This clone has only one observation. The CDR3 loop is CASSQQGALTGELFF. CDR3 nucleotide sequence: TGTGCCAGCAGTCAACAGGGGGCGCTTACCGGGGAGCTGTTTTTT. The V gene is TRBV6-4, the J gene TRBJ2-2; TRBD1 agrees at 9 bases. After removal of 5 bases from V and 5 bases from J, the junction contained 6 bases not matched to a gene. The CDR3 extends over 15 amino acids. The germline V gene encodes CDR1 MRHNA and CDR2 SNTAGT.

The CDR3 bases are TGTGCCAGCAGTTTGTGGCTGACGACATCTCCCTACGAGCAGTACTTC. Amino acids: CASSLWLTTSPYEQYF. V gene TRBV6-5 combines with J gene TRBJ2-7, with D uncertain. The CDR3 has 16 residues. Germline CDR1 MNHEY, CDR2 SVGAGI. Trimming took off 4 bases at V and 2 bases at J, with 18 bases between the two ends.

V usage is TRBV7-9 and J usage is TRBJ1-4; D gene unclear. Germline V lookup: CDR1 SEHNR, CDR2 FQNEAQ (reference sequence). Trimming left V 1 base short and J 7 bases short, with 7 bases between. CDR3 length: 13 amino acids. The CDR3 DNA is TGTGCCAGCAGCTTAGAAGGACTTGAAAAACTGTTTTTT. This sequence encodes CASSLEGLEKLFF.

V gene TRBV6-6 combines with J gene TRBJ2-5; 7 bases map to TRBD1. This CDR3 region has 16 residues. Germline V gene lookup returns CDR1 MNHNY and CDR2 SVGAGI (reference sequence). V dropped 6 bases and J dropped 2; count of bases not matched to a gene: 12. The CDR3 is CASRPRLRTGQETQYF. Here the CDR3 DNA reads TGTGCCAGCAGGCCCAGACTGAGGACAGGACAAGAGACCCAGTACTTC.

V and J are TRBV3-1 (or the pseudogene TRBV3-2) and TRBJ2-1; 13 bases match TRBD2. The V and J ends lost 2 bases and 7 bases, in that order; junction bases with no gene match: 8. The CDR3 extends over 17 amino acids. The germline V gene has CDR1 LGHDT and CDR2 YNNKEL (reference sequence). CDR3 residues: CASSQTSGGAFRNEQFF. The CDR3 DNA reads as TGTGCCAGCAGCCAAACTAGCGGGGGGGCCTTTAGGAATGAGCAGTTCTTC.

The V and J genes are TRBV9 and TRBJ1-5, with a tentative D call TRBD1 (5 bases). The CDR3 is 14 residues long. CDR1 SGDLS and CDR2 YYNGEE come from the germline V gene. Trimming shortened V by 0 bases and J by 7 bases, and 11 bases separated the two germline ends. The CDR3 region has the DNA TGTGCCAGCAGCGTAGCTCCGGGGGGGCAGCCCCAGCATTTT. Translated, it gives CASSVAPGGQPQHF.

Here the CDR3 DNA reads TGTGCCAGCAGTTACCAGCGTAGTATGAATGAGCAGTTCTTC. Residues: CASSYQRSMNEQFF. This rearrangement joins TRBV6-5 to TRBJ2-1, with unresolved D. Trimming stripped 2 bases from V and 7 bases from J, with 12 bases between. The CDR3 is made up of 14 amino acids. Per germline, CDR1 MNHEY and CDR2 SVGAGI.

This chain joins TRBV6-5 and TRBJ1-6, with a tentative D call TRBD1 (5 bases). V was clipped by 10 bases and J by 8 bases, with 15 bases between them. Germline CDR1 is MNHEY and CDR2 is SVGAGI. The CDR3 has 13 amino acids. In DNA form, the CDR3 reads TGTGCCACCACGACCAGGGAGGATTCACCCCTCCACTTT. Its protein is CATTTREDSPLHF.

This chain uses TRBV29-1 with TRBJ2-2, with 8 bases identical to TRBD1. J gave up 7 bases and V 7 bases, and 17 bases lay outside the gene matches. The CDR3 has 16 amino acids. The V gene's germline CDR1 is SQVTM and CDR2 ANQGSEA. The chain's CDR3 is CSATPGQGNTRGELFF. CDR3 nucleotides: TGCAGCGCTACTCCTGGACAGGGAAATACCCGCGGGGAGCTGTTTTTT.

V usage is TRBV7-3 and J usage is TRBJ2-3, with D unresolved. CDR3 length equals 16 residues. The V end was cut by 0 bases, the J end by 6 bases, with 16 bases between. Per germline, CDR1 SGHTA and CDR2 FQGTGA. As DNA, the CDR3 is TGTGCCAGCAGCTTAACAGGACGTGCCCTGGGGGATACGCAGTATTTT. This translates into CASSLTGRALGDTQYF.

The chain links TRBV10-3 to TRBJ1-6, with TRBD1 matching 7 bases. The CDR3 has 17 amino acids. Trimming removed 8 bases from V and 10 bases from J; junction bases left unmatched: 20. Germline loops: CDR1 ENHRY, CDR2 SYGVKD. CDR3: CAIRERNRGSLRSPLHF. CDR3 DNA sequence: TGTGCCATCCGAGAGAGGAACAGGGGTTCTCTTAGATCACCCCTCCACTTT.

V and J are TRBV10-2 and TRBJ2-7; TRBD2 aligns across 9 bases. The trim removed 9 bases at V and 4 bases at J, leaving 7 bases unmatched. The CDR3 has 13 residues. The V gene's germline CDR1 is WSHSY and CDR2 SAAADI. Here the CDR3 reads CASGSGGRYEQYF. The DNA of the CDR3 is TGCGCCAGTGGGAGCGGGGGGAGGTACGAGCAGTACTTC.